Described below is a single T cell receptor (beta chain) sequence and its context. The entry originates in a study of tumor-infiltrating lymphocytes in oesophageal squamous cell carcinoma. TCRdb analysed the PCR reads with MiXCR anew, one entry per CDR3 protein. The sample lists 16,000 or so distinct CDR3 sequences; nearly 45% were seen once. The CDR3 spans 15 residues. Germline loops: CDR1 KGHSH, CDR2 LQKENI. This TCR derives from a male donor with esophageal squamous cell carcinoma. This rearrangement joins TRBV18 to TRBJ2-1; TRBD2 is a possible D gene (6 bases). The J call may be faulty, since TRBJ2-7 better matches the DNA end. Sequencing input: esophageal tumor tissue. CDR3 bases: TGTGCCAGCTCGGACACGGGACTCGAGACCTACGAGCAGTACTTC. Residues: CASSDTGLETYEQYF.